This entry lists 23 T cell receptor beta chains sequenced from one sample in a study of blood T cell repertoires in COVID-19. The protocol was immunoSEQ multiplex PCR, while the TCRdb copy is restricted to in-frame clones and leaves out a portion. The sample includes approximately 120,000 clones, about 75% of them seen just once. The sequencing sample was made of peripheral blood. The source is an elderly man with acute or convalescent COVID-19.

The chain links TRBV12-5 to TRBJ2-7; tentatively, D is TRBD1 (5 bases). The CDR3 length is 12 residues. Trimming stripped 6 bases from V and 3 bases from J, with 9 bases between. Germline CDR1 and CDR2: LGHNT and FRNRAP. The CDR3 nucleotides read TGTGCTAGTGGCCCAGACAGCTACGAGCAGTACTTC. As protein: CASGPDSYEQYF.

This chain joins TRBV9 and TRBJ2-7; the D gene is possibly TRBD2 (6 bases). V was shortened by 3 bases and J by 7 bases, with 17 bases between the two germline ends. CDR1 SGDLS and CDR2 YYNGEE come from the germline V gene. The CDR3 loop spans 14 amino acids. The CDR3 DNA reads TGTGCCAGCAGCGCACTACCCCGGGGAGGTGAGCAGTACTTC. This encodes CASSALPRGGEQYF.

CDR3 loop: CASSYPQAYGYTF. The CDR3 bases are TGTGCCAGCAGTTATCCTCAGGCCTATGGCTACACCTTC. The rearrangement joins TRBV6-5 to TRBJ1-2, with D hard to call. The ends were cut back, 3 bases at V and 4 bases at J, with 9 bases in the middle. The CDR3 has 13 residues. CDR1 MNHEY and CDR2 SVGAGI come from the germline V gene.

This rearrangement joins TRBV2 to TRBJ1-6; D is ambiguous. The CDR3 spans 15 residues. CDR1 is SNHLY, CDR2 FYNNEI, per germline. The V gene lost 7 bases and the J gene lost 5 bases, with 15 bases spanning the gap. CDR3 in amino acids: CASTLGGHNNSPLHF. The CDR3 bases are TGTGCCAGCACTCTTGGAGGTCACAATAATTCACCCCTCCACTTT.

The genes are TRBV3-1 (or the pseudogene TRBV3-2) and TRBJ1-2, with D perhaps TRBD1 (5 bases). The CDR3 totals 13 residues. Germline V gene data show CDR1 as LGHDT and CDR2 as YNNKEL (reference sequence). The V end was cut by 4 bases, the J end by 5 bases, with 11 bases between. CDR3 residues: CASSRGGKYGYTF. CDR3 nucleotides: TGTGCCAGCAGCCGTGGGGGGAAATATGGCTACACCTTC.

The CDR3 protein is CASRGTGTGTAYEQYF. The CDR3 coding sequence is TGTGCCAGCAGGGGCACGGGGACAGGAACAGCCTACGAGCAGTACTTC. This chain uses TRBV28 with TRBJ2-7, with TRBD1 identical over 8 bases. Germline CDR1 MDHEN, CDR2 SYDVKM. The CDR3 sequence is 16 residues long. V was pared by 6 bases and J by 2 bases, with 12 bases of the junction left unmatched. The whole variable domain, remainder taken from reference TRBV28 and TRBJ2-7, is DVKVTQSSRYLVKRTGEKVFLECVQDMDHENMFWYRQDPGLGLRLIYFSYDVKMKEKGDIPEGYSVSREKKERFSLILESASTNQTSMYLCASRGTGTGTAYEQYFGPGTRLTVT.

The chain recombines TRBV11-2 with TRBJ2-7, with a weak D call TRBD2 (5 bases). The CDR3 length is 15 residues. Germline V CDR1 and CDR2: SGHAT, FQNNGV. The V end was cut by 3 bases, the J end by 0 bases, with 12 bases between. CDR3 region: CASSLGDGYSYEQYF. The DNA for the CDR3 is TGTGCCAGCAGCTTGGGAGACGGATACTCCTACGAGCAGTACTTC.

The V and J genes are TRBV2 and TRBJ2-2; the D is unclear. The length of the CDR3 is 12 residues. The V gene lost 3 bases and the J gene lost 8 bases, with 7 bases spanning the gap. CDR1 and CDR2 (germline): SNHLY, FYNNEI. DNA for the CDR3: TGTGCCAGCAGTGACGTGGCAGGGGAGCTGTTTTTT. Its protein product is CASSDVAGELFF.

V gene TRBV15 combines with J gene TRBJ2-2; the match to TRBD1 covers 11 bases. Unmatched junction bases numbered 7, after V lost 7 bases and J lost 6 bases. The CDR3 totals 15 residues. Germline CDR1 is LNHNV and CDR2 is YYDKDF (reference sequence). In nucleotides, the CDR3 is TGTGCCACCAAGACGGACAGGGGGCGCGCCGGGGAGCTGTTTTTT. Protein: CATKTDRGRAGELFF.

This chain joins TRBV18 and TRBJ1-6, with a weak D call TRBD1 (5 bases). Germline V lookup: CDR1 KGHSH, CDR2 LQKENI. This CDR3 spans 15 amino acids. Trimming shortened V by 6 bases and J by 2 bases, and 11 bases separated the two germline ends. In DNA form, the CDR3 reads TGTGCCAGCTCCTCCGAGACAGCCTATAATTCACCCCTCCACTTT. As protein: CASSSETAYNSPLHF. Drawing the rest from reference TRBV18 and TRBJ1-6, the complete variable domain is NAGVMQNPRHLVRRRGQEARLRCSPMKGHSHVYWYRQLPEEGLKFMVYLQKENIIDESGMPKERFSAEFPKEGPSILRIQQVVRGDSAAYFCASSSETAYNSPLHFGNGTRLTVT.

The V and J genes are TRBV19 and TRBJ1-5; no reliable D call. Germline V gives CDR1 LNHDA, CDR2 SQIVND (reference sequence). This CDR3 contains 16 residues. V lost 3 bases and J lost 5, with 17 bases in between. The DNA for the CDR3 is TGTGCCAGTAGTATGAACGGCAGGCAAGAGTATCAGCCCCAGCATTTT. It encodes CASSMNGRQEYQPQHF.

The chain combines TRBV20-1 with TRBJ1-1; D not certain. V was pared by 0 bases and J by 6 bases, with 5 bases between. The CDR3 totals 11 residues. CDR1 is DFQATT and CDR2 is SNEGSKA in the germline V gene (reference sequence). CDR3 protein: CSARDLAEAFF. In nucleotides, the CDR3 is TGCAGTGCTAGAGATCTCGCTGAAGCTTTCTTT.

The CDR3 DNA sequence: TGTGCCACCAGTGGAGGAGGACGCGGTCATGAGCAGTTCTTC. Its protein product is CATSGGGRGHEQFF. The rearrangement uses TRBV24-1 and TRBJ2-1; D might be TRBD2 (5 bases). Germline loops: CDR1 KGHDR, CDR2 SFDVKD. The V and J ends lost 5 bases and 8 bases respectively, with 15 bases between them. The CDR3 extends over 14 amino acids.

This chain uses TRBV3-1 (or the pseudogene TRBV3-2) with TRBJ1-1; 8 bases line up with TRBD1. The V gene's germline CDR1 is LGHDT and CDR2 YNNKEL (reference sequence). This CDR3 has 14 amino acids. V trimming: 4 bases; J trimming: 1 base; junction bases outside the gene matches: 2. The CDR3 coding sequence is TGTGCCAGCAGCCCAGGGGGCCGGAACACTGAAGCTTTCTTT. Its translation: CASSPGGRNTEAFF.

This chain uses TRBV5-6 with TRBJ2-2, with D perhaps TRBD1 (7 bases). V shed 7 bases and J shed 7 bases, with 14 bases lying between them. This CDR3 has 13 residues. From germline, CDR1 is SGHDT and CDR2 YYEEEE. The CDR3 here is CASCGGGFGELFF. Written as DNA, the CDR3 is TGTGCCAGCTGCGGAGGGGGCTTCGGGGAGCTGTTTTTT.

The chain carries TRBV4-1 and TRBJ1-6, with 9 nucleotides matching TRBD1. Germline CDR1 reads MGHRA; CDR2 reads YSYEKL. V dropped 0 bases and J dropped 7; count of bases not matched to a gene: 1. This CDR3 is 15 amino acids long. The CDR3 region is CASSQEGTGNSPLHF. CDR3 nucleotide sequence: TGCGCCAGCAGCCAAGAAGGGACAGGGAATTCACCCCTCCACTTT.

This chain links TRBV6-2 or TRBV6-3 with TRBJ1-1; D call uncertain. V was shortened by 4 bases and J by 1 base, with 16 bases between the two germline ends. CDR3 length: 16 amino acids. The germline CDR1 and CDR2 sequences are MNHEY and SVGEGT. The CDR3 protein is CASSSHQEVPNTEAFF. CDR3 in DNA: TGTGCCAGCAGTTCCCATCAGGAGGTCCCGAACACTGAAGCTTTCTTT.

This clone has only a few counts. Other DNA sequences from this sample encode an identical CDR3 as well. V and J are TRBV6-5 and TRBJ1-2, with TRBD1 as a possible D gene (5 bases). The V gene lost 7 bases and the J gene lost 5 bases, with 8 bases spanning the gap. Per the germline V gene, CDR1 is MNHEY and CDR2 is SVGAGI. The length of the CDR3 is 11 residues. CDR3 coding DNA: TGTGCCAGCACCCCAGGGTATGGCTACACCTTC. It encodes CASTPGYGYTF.

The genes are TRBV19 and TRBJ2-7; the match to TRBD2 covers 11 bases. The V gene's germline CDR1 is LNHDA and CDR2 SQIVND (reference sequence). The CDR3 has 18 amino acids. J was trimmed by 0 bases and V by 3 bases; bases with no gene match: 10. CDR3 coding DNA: TGTGCCAGTAGTATCCTAGCGGGGGGAAAAATCATCTCCTACGAGCAGTACTTC. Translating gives CASSILAGGKIISYEQYF.

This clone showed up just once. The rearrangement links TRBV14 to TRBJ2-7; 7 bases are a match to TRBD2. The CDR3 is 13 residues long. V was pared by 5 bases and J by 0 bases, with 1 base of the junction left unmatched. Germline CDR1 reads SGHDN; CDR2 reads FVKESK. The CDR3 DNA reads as TGTGCCAGCAGCGGGGGGGTCTCCTACGAGCAGTACTTC. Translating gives CASSGGVSYEQYF.

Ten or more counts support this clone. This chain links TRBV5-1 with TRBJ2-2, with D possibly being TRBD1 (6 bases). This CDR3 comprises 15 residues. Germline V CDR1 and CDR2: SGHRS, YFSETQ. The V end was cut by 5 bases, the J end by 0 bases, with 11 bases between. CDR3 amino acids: CASRADSANTGELFF. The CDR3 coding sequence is TGCGCCAGCAGGGCGGACAGCGCGAACACCGGGGAGCTGTTTTTT.

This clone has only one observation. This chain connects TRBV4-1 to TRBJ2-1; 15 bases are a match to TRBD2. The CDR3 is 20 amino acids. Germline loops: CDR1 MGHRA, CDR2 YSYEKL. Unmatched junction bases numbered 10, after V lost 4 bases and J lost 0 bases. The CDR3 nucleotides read TGCGCCAGCAGCCTCTTGGGACTAGCGGGGGGATCGAGCTCCTACAATGAGCAGTTCTTC. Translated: CASSLLGLAGGSSSYNEQFF.

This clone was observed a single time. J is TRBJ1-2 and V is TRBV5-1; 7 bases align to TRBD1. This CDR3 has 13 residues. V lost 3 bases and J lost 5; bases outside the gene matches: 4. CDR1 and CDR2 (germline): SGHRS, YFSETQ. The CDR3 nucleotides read TGCGCCAGCAGCTCCGACAGGGTTTATGGCTACACCTTC. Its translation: CASSSDRVYGYTF.